The sequence of this T cell receptor (beta chain) was determined in a study of shared clonotypes between healthy human individuals. Donors comprised healthy HIV-negative adults lacking recent acute infections or vaccinations. Only Caucasian adults living in Nashville, Tennessee made up the donor group. Memory CD4+ cells were the fraction left after CD45RA+ naive selection. Profiling relied on immunoSEQ multiplex PCR, and the TCRdb table lists in-frame clones only, not all of them. This sample yields some 630,000 clones, of which approximately 75% are seen a single time; approximately 1.8% belongs to the top ten. This CDR3 contains 17 residues. The V gene's germline CDR1 is MGHRA and CDR2 YSYEKL. V dropped 5 bases and J dropped 4; count of bases not matched to a gene: 9.

Source material: memory CD4+ T cells sorted from blood. Subset here: CD45RA-negative fraction. J is TRBJ2-2 and V is TRBV4-1; TRBD2 matches at 11 bases. The sequence was obtained from a woman under 40 in good health. The CDR3 spells CASSWNPSGRTTGELFF. The CDR3 DNA follows: TGCGCCAGCAGCTGGAACCCTAGCGGGAGGACCACCGGGGAGCTGTTTTTT.